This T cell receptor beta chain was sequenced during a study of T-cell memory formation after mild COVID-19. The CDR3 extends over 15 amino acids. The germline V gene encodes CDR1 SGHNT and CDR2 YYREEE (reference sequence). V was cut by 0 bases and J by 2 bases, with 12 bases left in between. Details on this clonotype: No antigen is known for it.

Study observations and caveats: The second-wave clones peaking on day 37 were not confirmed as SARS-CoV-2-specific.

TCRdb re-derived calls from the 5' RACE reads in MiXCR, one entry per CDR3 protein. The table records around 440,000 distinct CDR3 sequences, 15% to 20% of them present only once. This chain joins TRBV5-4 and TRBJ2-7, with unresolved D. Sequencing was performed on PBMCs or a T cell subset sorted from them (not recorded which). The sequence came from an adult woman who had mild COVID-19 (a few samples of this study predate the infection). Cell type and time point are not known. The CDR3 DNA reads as TGTGCCAGCAGCTTGGATGGCCGTTTGGCCTACGAGCAGTACTTC. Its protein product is CASSLDGRLAYEQYF.